These 25 T cell receptor beta chains originate from one sample sequenced in a study of blood T cells in healthy people across ages. A J-beta primer mix and a sample-barcoded 5' primer were used in a second PCR of roughly 7 to 12 cycles. TCRdb fed the 5' RACE reads into MiXCR, producing one record per CDR3 protein. The repertoire holds 1.4 million or so distinct CDR3 sequences, with 42% as singletons. The sample taken for sequencing was blood. These receptors all come from a young woman in good health.

This clonotype was counted a few times. This rearrangement joins TRBV6-2 or TRBV6-3 to TRBJ1-1; tentative D call: TRBD1 (5 bases). Germline V gene sequence: CDR1 MNHEY, CDR2 SVGEGT. V was pared by 2 bases and J by 3 bases, with 7 bases between. The CDR3 is made up of 13 amino acids. The CDR3 sequence: CASSYRRDTEAFF. In DNA form, the CDR3 reads TGTGCCAGCAGTTACCGCAGGGACACTGAAGCTTTCTTT.

This chain links TRBV5-1 with TRBJ2-3, with D perhaps matching TRBD2 (5 bases). The CDR3 sequence is 15 residues long. Per the germline V gene, CDR1 is SGHRS and CDR2 is YFSETQ. With 9 bases removed from V and 2 bases from J, the gap between germline ends came to 19 bases. CDR3 sequence reads: CATSPPTGNTDTQYF. CDR3 nucleotide sequence: TGCGCCACTAGCCCCCCGACGGGCAACACAGATACGCAGTATTTT. The variable domain in full, with the rest retrieved from reference TRBV5-1 and TRBJ2-3, is KAGVTQTPRYLIKTRGQQVTLSCSPISGHRSVSWYQQTPGQGLQFLFEYFSETQRNKGNFPGRFSGRQFSNSRSEMNVSTLELGDSALYLCATSPPTGNTDTQYFGPGTRLTVL.

The chain employs TRBV29-1 and TRBJ1-1; tentative D call: TRBD1 (5 bases). This CDR3 region has 14 residues. The germline V and J ends were trimmed by 3 bases and 0 bases, with 11 bases remaining between them. Germline V gene lookup returns CDR1 SQVTM and CDR2 ANQGSEA. CDR3 nucleotide sequence: TGCAGCGTTGACAGGGCGTACATGAACACTGAAGCTTTCTTT. It codes for CSVDRAYMNTEAFF.

This clonotype has a handful of counts. V usage is TRBV12-3 or TRBV12-4 and J usage is TRBJ2-3; D is perhaps TRBD2 (5 bases). Trimming left V 6 bases short and J 3 bases short, with 16 bases between. The CDR3 consists of 15 residues. The CDR3 DNA reads TGTGCCAGCAGCATCCGGGAACTAGTAACAGATACGCAGTATTTT. Translated: CASSIRELVTDTQYF.

The chain recombines TRBV15 with TRBJ2-1; TRBD2 aligns across 7 bases. The V segment lost 7 bases and the J segment 0 bases; nucleotides outside the gene matches: 9. There are 16 residues in the CDR3. Germline V gene sequence: CDR1 LNHNV, CDR2 YYDKDF (reference sequence). The CDR3 nucleotides are TGTGCCACCATAGCGGGCCGTCGTAGCTCCTACAATGAGCAGTTCTTC. Protein: CATIAGRRSSYNEQFF.

V and J are TRBV4-2 and TRBJ1-5; D perhaps matches TRBD1 (5 bases). V was shortened by 7 bases and J by 3 bases, with 16 bases between the two germline ends. CDR1 and CDR2 (germline): LGHNA, YNFKEQ. The CDR3 consists of 15 residues. DNA of the CDR3: TGTGCCAGCACCCAGGGATGGGAACCCAATCAGCCCCAGCATTTT. This encodes CASTQGWEPNQPQHF.

The chain has TRBV27 and TRBJ1-2; D possibly corresponds to TRBD1 (6 bases). This CDR3 is 14 amino acids long. The germline V gene has CDR1 MNHEY and CDR2 SMNVEV (reference sequence). V was cut by 4 bases and J by 2 bases, with 11 bases left in between. CDR3 bases: TGTGCCAGCAGTTGGGACATCCGAAACTATGGCTACACCTTC. It is translated as CASSWDIRNYGYTF.

This clonotype appeared a few times. The chain links TRBV5-1 to TRBJ2-7; tentatively, D is TRBD1 (5 bases). The J call may be mistaken, given a closer DNA end match to TRBJ2-5. Germline-derived CDR1 and CDR2 are SGHRS and YFSETQ. The CDR3 spans 15 residues. CDR3 nucleotides: TGCGCCAGCAGCTTTTATAGGACAAGGGGCGAGACCCAGTACTTC. Translation gives CASSFYRTRGETQYF.

The J gene is TRBJ1-1, the V gene TRBV12-3 or TRBV12-4, with D perhaps matching TRBD1 (6 bases). The V end was cut by 6 bases, the J end by 8 bases, with 19 bases between. The CDR3 consists of 14 residues. CDR3 in amino acids: CASRVTGGSAEAFF. CDR3 nucleotide sequence: TGTGCCAGCAGAGTGACAGGTGGCAGCGCCGAAGCTTTCTTT.

V and J are TRBV15 and TRBJ2-4, with D possibly being TRBD2 (5 bases). V lost 0 bases and J lost 0, with 15 bases in between. CDR1 and CDR2 from the germline V gene are LNHNV and YYDKDF (reference sequence). The CDR3 is 18 amino acids. The DNA for the CDR3 is TGTGCCACCAGCAGAGATAAAGGAAGTGGACTAGCCAAAAACATTCAGTACTTC. This translates into CATSRDKGSGLAKNIQYF.

The rearrangement uses TRBV5-1 and TRBJ2-6; D is possibly TRBD2 (5 bases). V was cut by 4 bases and J by 2 bases, with 16 bases left in between. The CDR3 loop spans 17 amino acids. Germline V lookup: CDR1 SGHRS, CDR2 YFSETQ. CDR3 residues: CASSAYGGQTGANVLTF. The CDR3 DNA follows: TGCGCCAGCAGCGCTTATGGAGGTCAAACTGGGGCCAACGTCCTGACTTTC.

The chain employs TRBV5-1 and TRBJ2-7; D gene unclear. Germline CDR1 reads SGHRS; CDR2 reads YFSETQ. V shed 0 bases and J shed 3 bases, with 10 bases lying between them. The CDR3 has 14 residues. The CDR3 protein is CASSLDYLGYEQYF. The DNA for the CDR3 is TGCGCCAGCAGCTTGGATTATTTGGGCTACGAGCAGTACTTC. The entire variable domain, with the rest obtained from reference TRBV5-1 and TRBJ2-7, is as follows: KAGVTQTPRYLIKTRGQQVTLSCSPISGHRSVSWYQQTPGQGLQFLFEYFSETQRNKGNFPGRFSGRQFSNSRSEMNVSTLELGDSALYLCASSLDYLGYEQYFGPGTRLTVT.

The rearrangement links TRBV18 to TRBJ2-7; D gene ambiguous. The DNA end lines up better with TRBJ2-5; the J call may be wrong. This CDR3 contains 13 residues. Germline V CDR1 and CDR2: KGHSH, LQKENI. CDR3 nucleotide sequence: TGTGCCAGCTTCCCTTCAGGAGTGGAGACCCAGTACTTC. This sequence encodes CASFPSGVETQYF.

V gene TRBV20-1 combines with J gene TRBJ2-3, with no clear D. The CDR3 spans 14 residues. The germline gives CDR1 DFQATT, CDR2 SNEGSKA (reference sequence). V lost 0 bases and J 3 bases, leaving 10 bases between the germline ends. DNA for the CDR3: TGCAGTGCTAGAGATAGGATAGCTACAGATACGCAGTATTTT. Its translation is CSARDRIATDTQYF.

The V call is TRBV27, the J call TRBJ1-1; D is ambiguous. CDR1 MNHEY and CDR2 SMNVEV come from the germline V gene (reference sequence). The CDR3 sequence is 11 residues long. With 6 bases removed from V and 10 bases from J, the gap between germline ends came to 12 bases. CDR3 residues: CASSLARVAFF. The CDR3, as DNA: TGTGCCAGCAGCTTGGCTAGGGTAGCTTTCTTT.

This chain connects TRBV20-1 to TRBJ2-7; no clear D. The V end lost 7 bases, the J end lost 3 bases, and 7 bases lay between the germline ends. Germline CDR1 and CDR2: DFQATT and SNEGSKA (reference sequence). CDR3 length equals 10 residues. CDR3 region: CSVTHYEQYF. Here the CDR3 DNA reads TGCAGTGTCACCCACTACGAGCAGTACTTC.

The chain links TRBV7-2 to TRBJ1-1, with 7 bases that match TRBD1. Germline V CDR1 and CDR2: SGHTA, FQGNSA. V dropped 8 bases and J dropped 7; count of bases not matched to a gene: 10. This CDR3 is built from 13 residues. The CDR3 DNA follows: TGTGCCAGCGGCCCTGACAGGGCGGGTGAAGCTTTCTTT. Translated, it gives CASGPDRAGEAFF.

The chain carries TRBV20-1 and TRBJ2-5, with D tentatively TRBD1 (5 bases). Trimming took 0 bases from V and 5 from J, leaving 10 bases between them. Germline values: CDR1 DFQATT, CDR2 SNEGSKA (reference sequence). The CDR3 is made up of 13 amino acids. The CDR3 DNA reads as TGCAGTGCTAGAGAAGCAGGGAAGGAGACCCAGTACTTC. Translated: CSAREAGKETQYF.

J is TRBJ1-2 and V is TRBV29-1; 7 nucleotides line up with TRBD1. Losses at the gene ends were 0 bases for V and 7 bases for J; bases not matched to a gene: 8. From germline, CDR1 is SQVTM and CDR2 ANQGSEA. The CDR3 has 14 amino acids. The CDR3 spells CSVEDQGGAGGYTF. CDR3 bases: TGCAGCGTTGAAGATCAAGGGGGCGCGGGTGGCTACACCTTC.

The rearrangement links TRBV6-2 or TRBV6-3 to TRBJ2-1, with 9 bases identical to TRBD1. The germline gives CDR1 MNHEY, CDR2 SVGEGT. The CDR3 covers 15 residues. Trimming cost V 6 bases and J 7 bases; bases outside gene matches: 10. The CDR3 loop reads CASSSRDRDRNEQFF. The CDR3 DNA is TGTGCCAGCAGCAGCCGGGACAGGGATCGGAATGAGCAGTTCTTC.

Ten or more counts support this clonotype. V and J are TRBV7-2 and TRBJ2-1; no clear D. The germline V gene has CDR1 SGHTA and CDR2 FQGNSA. This CDR3 is 11 amino acids long. V was pared by 1 base and J by 6 bases, with 1 base between. CDR3 region: CASSLVNEQFF. The CDR3 DNA is TGTGCCAGCAGCTTAGTCAATGAGCAGTTCTTC.

This clonotype was counted many times. The rearrangement links TRBV5-1 to TRBJ2-6; TRBD1 matches 7 bases. The V and J ends lost 8 bases and 2 bases, in that order; junction bases with no gene match: 10. This CDR3 contains 16 residues. Germline V CDR1 and CDR2: SGHRS, YFSETQ. CDR3 protein: CASDTGDDAGANVLTF. CDR3 nucleotide sequence: TGCGCCAGTGATACAGGGGACGACGCTGGGGCCAACGTCCTGACTTTC.

This clonotype was detected a few times. The genes are TRBV4-1 and TRBJ2-2; D is ambiguous. Germline values: CDR1 MGHRA, CDR2 YSYEKL. The CDR3 runs 14 residues. Trimming removed 5 bases from V and 1 base from J, with 8 bases in between. CDR3 sequence: CASSLAENTGELFF. The CDR3 coding sequence is TGCGCCAGCAGCTTAGCCGAGAACACCGGGGAGCTGTTTTTT.

The gene calls are TRBV19 and TRBJ1-2, with 10 positions matching TRBD1. CDR1 and CDR2 from the germline V gene are LNHDA and SQIVND (reference sequence). V gave up 6 bases and J gave up 4 bases; unmatched junction bases: 5. The CDR3 spans 14 residues. For the CDR3, the DNA is TGTGCCAGTAGAGGGACAGGGGCGGTCTATGGCTACACCTTC. Translated, it gives CASRGTGAVYGYTF.

This chain uses TRBV4-1 with TRBJ1-2, with a weak D call TRBD1 (5 bases). The CDR3 length is 14 residues. CDR1 MGHRA and CDR2 YSYEKL come from the germline V gene. Between the trimmed V and J ends, which lost 4 bases and 7 bases, there was a span of 16 bases. DNA of the CDR3: TGCGCCAGCAGCCGACTTGGGGACGGTCGTGGCTACACCTTC. This gives the protein CASSRLGDGRGYTF.